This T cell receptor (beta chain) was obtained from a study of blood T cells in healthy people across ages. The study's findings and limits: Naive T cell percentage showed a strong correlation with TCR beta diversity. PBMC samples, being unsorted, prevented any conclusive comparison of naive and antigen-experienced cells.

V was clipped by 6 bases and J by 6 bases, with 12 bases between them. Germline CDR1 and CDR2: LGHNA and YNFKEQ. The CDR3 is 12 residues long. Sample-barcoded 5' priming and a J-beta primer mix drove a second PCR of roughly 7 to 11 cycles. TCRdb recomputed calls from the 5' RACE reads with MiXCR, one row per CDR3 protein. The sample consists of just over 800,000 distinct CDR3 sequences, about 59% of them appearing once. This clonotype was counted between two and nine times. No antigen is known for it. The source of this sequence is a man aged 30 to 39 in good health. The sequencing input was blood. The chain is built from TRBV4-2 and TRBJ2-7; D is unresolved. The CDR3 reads CASSPARSEQYF. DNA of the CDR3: TGTGCCAGCAGTCCTGCCCGTTCCGAGCAGTACTTC.